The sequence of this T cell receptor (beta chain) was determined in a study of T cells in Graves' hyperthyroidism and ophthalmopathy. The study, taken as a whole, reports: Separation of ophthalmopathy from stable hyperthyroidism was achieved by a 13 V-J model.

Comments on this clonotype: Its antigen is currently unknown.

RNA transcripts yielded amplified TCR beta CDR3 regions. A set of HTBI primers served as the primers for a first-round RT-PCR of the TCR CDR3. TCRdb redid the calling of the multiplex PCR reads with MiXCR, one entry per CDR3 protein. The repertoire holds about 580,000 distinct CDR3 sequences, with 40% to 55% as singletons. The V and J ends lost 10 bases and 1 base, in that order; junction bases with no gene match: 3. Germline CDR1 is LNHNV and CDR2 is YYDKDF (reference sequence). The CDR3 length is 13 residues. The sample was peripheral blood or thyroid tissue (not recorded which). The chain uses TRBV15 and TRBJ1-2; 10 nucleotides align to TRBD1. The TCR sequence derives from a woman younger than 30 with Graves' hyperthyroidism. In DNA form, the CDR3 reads TGTGCCATCGGGACAGGGGATAACTATGGCTACACCTTC. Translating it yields CAIGTGDNYGYTF.